What follows are 8 T cell receptor beta chains derived from one specimen sequenced in a study of cytomegalovirus exposure and HLA in healthy donors. PCR amplification relied on 60 Vbeta primers (plus 13 Jbeta primers). The assay was immunoSEQ multiplex PCR, and TCRdb's table has in-frame clones only and misses some. The table shows 87,000 or so clones, with under 9% occurring only once. The material sequenced was PBMCs. Every receptor here comes from a man aged 50 or older in good health and CMV-seronegative.

The rearrangement links TRBV2 to TRBJ2-3; possible D gene TRBD1, 6 bases. Per the germline V gene, CDR1 is SNHLY and CDR2 is FYNNEI. The CDR3 consists of 15 residues. V was shortened by 11 bases and J by 1 base, with 19 bases between the two germline ends. The CDR3 DNA follows: TGTGCCTCCGCCCGGTCGGCAGGGGGCACAGATACGCAGTATTTT. This encodes CASARSAGGTDTQYF.

In nucleotides, the CDR3 is TGTGCCAGCAGCTTAGCGGGACAGGGGAGTGAAAAACTGTTTTTT. It codes for CASSLAGQGSEKLFF. This sequence joins TRBV7-2 and TRBJ1-4; 10 bases map to TRBD1. Germline V CDR1 and CDR2: SGHTA, FQGNSA. The ends lost 0 bases at V and 7 bases at J; junction bases unmatched: 2. The CDR3 covers 15 residues.

The V and J genes are TRBV19 and TRBJ1-1; TRBD1 is a possible D gene (6 bases). The CDR3 sequence is 13 residues long. Trimming shortened V by 4 bases and J by 5 bases, and 11 bases separated the two germline ends. The V gene's germline CDR1 is LNHDA and CDR2 SQIVND (reference sequence). This CDR3 reads CASSTQGKTEAFF. CDR3 coding DNA: TGTGCCAGTAGTACACAGGGAAAGACTGAAGCTTTCTTT.

This clone was detected only a few times. The rearrangement joins TRBV28 to TRBJ2-7; 8 bases map to TRBD1. Trimming removed 5 bases from V and 2 bases from J; junction bases left unmatched: 8. CDR3 length equals 15 residues. The germline gives CDR1 MDHEN, CDR2 SYDVKM. The CDR3: CASSQGTGATYEQYF. As DNA, the CDR3 is TGTGCCAGCAGTCAAGGGACAGGAGCAACCTACGAGCAGTACTTC.

The V gene is TRBV10-1, the J gene TRBJ2-7; D gene uncertain. V dropped 0 bases and J dropped 4 bases, with 19 bases sitting between them. CDR1 and CDR2 (germline): WNHNN, SYGVQD (reference sequence). The CDR3 is made up of 17 amino acids. Here the CDR3 reads CASSESLRSPVRYEQYF. CDR3 nucleotide sequence: TGCGCCAGCAGTGAGTCCCTAAGGAGTCCCGTTAGGTACGAGCAGTACTTC.

The table lists this clone with a few counts. The chain joins TRBV28 to TRBJ1-1; tentative D call: TRBD1 (5 bases). The CDR3 extends over 16 amino acids. V lost 6 bases, J lost 0 bases, and 17 bases lay in between. CDR1 is MDHEN and CDR2 is SYDVKM in the germline V gene. The CDR3, as DNA: TGTGCCAGCAGCCTTCTCGGTGGGGCCATGAACACTGAAGCTTTCTTT. Protein: CASSLLGGAMNTEAFF.

J is TRBJ2-7 and V is TRBV6-5; a weak D match, TRBD2 (5 bases). The CDR3 spans 16 residues. V was shortened by 4 bases and J by 4 bases, with 20 bases between the two germline ends. From germline, CDR1 is MNHEY and CDR2 SVGAGI. The chain's CDR3 is CASSFFRKGVPYEQYF. For the CDR3, the DNA is TGTGCCAGCAGTTTCTTTCGGAAGGGAGTTCCGTACGAGCAGTACTTC.

This chain connects TRBV2 to TRBJ2-5; 9 nucleotides align to TRBD1. The assigned J gene may be wrong: the sequence end matches TRBJ2-7 better. Per the germline V gene, CDR1 is SNHLY and CDR2 is FYNNEI. This CDR3 has 15 residues. CDR3 coding DNA: TGTGCCAGCAGTGAAGCCCCGGGACAGGGAGGCGAGCAGTACTTC. It is translated as CASSEAPGQGGEQYF.